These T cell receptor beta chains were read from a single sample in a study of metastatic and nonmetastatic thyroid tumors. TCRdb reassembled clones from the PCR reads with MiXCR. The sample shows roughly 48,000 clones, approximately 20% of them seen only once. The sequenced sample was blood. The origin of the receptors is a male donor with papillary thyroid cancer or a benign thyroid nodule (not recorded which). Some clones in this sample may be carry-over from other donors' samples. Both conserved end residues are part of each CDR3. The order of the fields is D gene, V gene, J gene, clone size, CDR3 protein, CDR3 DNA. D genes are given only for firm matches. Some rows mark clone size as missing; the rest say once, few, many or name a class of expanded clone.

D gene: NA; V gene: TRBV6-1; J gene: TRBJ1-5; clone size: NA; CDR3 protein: CASRAPNQPQHF; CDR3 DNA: TGTGCCAGCAGGGCCCCCAATCAGCCCCAGCATTTT
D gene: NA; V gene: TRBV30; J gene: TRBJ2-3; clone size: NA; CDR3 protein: CAWSVGVGDTQYF; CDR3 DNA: TGTGCCTGGAGTGTAGGGGTAGGCGATACGCAGTATTTT
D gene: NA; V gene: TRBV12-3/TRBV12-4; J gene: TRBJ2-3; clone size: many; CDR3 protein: CASSLGAVRVGTDTQYF; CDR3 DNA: TGTGCCAGCAGTTTAGGGGCGGTGAGGGTAGGCACAGATACGCAGTATTTT
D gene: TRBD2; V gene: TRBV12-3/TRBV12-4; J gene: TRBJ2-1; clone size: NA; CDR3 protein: CASRLAGEQSF; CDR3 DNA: TGTGCCAGCAGATTAGCGGGTGAGCAGTCCTTC
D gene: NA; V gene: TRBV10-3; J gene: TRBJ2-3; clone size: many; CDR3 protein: CAISGQSDTQYF; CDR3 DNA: TGTGCCATCAGTGGTCAGTCAGATACGCAGTATTTT
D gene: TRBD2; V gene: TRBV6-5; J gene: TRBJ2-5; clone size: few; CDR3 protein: CASSSGLAVETQYF; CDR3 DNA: TGTGCCAGCAGTTCCGGACTAGCGGTGGAGACCCAGTACTTC
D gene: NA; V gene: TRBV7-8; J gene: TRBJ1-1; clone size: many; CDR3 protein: CASSFGPPESLNTEAFF; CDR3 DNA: TGTGCCAGCAGCTTCGGGCCCCCAGAGTCCCTTAACACTGAAGCTTTCTTT
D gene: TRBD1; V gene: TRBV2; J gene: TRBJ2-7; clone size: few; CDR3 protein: CASRPGQGLYEQYF; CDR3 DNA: TGTGCCAGCCGCCCGGGACAGGGTCTCTACGAGCAGTACTTC
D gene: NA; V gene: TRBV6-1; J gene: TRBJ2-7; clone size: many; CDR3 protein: CASSLSGLSSYEQYF; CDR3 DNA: TGTGCCAGCAGTTTAAGCGGGCTTAGCTCCTACGAGCAGTACTTC
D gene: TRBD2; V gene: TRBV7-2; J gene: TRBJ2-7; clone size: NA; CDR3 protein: CASSYGGLQYF; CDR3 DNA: TGTGCCAGCAGCTACGGGGGGTTGCAGTACTTC
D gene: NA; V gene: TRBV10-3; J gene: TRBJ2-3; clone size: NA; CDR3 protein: CAISELFLTDTQYF; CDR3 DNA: TGTGCCATCAGTGAGCTCTTCCTCACAGATACGCAGTATTTT
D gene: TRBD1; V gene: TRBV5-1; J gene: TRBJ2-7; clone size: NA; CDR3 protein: CASSTSGQGLTYEQYF; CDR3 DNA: TGCGCCAGCAGCACCTCGGGACAGGGGTTAACCTACGAGCAGTACTTC
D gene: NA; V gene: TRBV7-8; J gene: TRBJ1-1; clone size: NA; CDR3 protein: CASSLLRQNTEAFF; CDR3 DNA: TGTGCCAGCAGCTTACTGCGCCAGAACACTGAAGCTTTCTTT
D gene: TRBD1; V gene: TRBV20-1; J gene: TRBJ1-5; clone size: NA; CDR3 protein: CSAKGGDSLFSNQPQHF; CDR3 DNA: TGCAGTGCTAAGGGGGGGGACAGCCTATTTAGCAATCAGCCCCAGCATTTT
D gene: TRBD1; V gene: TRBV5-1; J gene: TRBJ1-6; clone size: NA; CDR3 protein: CASSLGMPGTGGRNSLLHF; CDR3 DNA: TGCGCCAGCAGCTTGGGTATGCCCGGGACAGGGGGTAGAAATTCGCTCCTCCACTTT
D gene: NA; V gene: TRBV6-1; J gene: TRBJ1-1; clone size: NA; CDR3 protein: CASTPGRQVGRLAEAFF; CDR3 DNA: TGTGCCAGCACCCCGGGGCGGCAGGTCGGAAGACTGGCTGAAGCTTTCTTT
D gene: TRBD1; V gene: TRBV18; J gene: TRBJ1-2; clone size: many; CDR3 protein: CASSADRLENYGYTF; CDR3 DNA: TGTGCCAGCTCAGCGGACAGGTTGGAGAACTATGGCTACACCTTC
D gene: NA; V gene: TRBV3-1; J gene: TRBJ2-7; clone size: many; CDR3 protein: CASSPGHYYEQYF; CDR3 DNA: TGTGCCAGCAGCCCGGGACATTACTACGAGCAGTACTTC
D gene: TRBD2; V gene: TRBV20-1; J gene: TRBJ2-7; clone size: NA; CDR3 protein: CSAQGLAGGDLLYEQYF; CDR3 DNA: TGCAGTGCTCAGGGACTAGCGGGAGGGGACCTCCTCTACGAGCAGTACTTC
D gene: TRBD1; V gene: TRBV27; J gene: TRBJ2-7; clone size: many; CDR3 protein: CASSSGTGEPEQYF; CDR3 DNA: TGTGCCAGCAGTTCCGGGACAGGGGAACCCGAGCAGTACTTC
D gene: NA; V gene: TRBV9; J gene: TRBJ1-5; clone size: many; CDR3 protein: CASSEPGVDQPQHF; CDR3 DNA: TGTGCCAGCAGCGAACCAGGGGTAGATCAGCCCCAGCATTTT
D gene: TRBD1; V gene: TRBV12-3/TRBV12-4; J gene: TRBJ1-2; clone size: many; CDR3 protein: CASRAGGAGGYTF; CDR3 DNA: TGTGCCAGCAGGGCAGGGGGGGCCGGTGGCTACACCTTC
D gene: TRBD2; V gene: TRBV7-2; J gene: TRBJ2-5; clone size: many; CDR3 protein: CASSGWSGGQETQYF; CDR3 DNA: TGTGCCAGCAGCGGGTGGAGCGGGGGGCAAGAGACCCAGTACTTC
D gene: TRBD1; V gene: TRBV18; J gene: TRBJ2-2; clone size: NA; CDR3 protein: CASSPPMGQALNTGELFF; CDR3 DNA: TGTGCCAGCTCACCACCGATGGGACAGGCCCTGAACACCGGGGAGCTGTTTTTT